The text below deals with one T cell receptor (beta chain). No antigen is known for it. No base quality information exists; no much larger clone differs at one position. The data derive from a study of Ad26.COV2.S vaccination and SARS-CoV-2 variants (dated by TCRdb to the early 2020s). With respect to the entire study: Vaccine-arm donors came from COV1001, a multicentre, randomized, double-blind, placebo-controlled phase I-IIa trial of Ad26.COV2.S in healthy adults. Dosing of Ad26.COV2.S was intramuscular, at either 5x10^10 or 1x10^11 viral particles, delivered as one shot or as two shots spaced 56 days apart. The specificity and breadth of SARS-CoV-2-reactive T cell receptors after Ad26.COV2.S vaccination were assessed by TCRbeta repertoire sequencing. The TCR-sequenced set comprised around 30 samples: around 20 Ad26.COV2.S vaccine recipients, 5 placebo recipients and 8 SARS-CoV-2 convalescent individuals. Throughout the experiments and outcome assessment, investigators stayed blinded to trial group allocation. Trial participants were randomized into five groups of five, in which low-dose or high-dose Ad26.COV2.S was given once or twice, or placebo was given on both occasions.

The V and J ends are trimmed by 0 bases and 4 bases, leaving 19 bases between them. From the cysteine up to the phenylalanine, the CDR3 has a length of 18 residues. This entry keeps only the CDR3 DNA: 54 bases, framed from base 1. From the germline V gene, CDR1 is SGHNT and CDR2 is YENEEA. What this sample's treatment or condition label stands for: around 19 received Ad26.COV2.S at low or high dose, single or two shots; about 5 received placebo; per-sample allocation not given. Repertoires of vaccine and placebo recipients were sequenced from samples taken on day 63 after the first injection. In Cohort 1b, fewer than 30 adults aged 18-55 years were enrolled at a single site in Boston, USA, between 29 July and 7 August 2020. Ad26.COV2.S consisted of a replication-incompetent adenovirus type 26 vector by which a prefusion-stabilized SARS-CoV-2 spike protein from the original Wuhan strain was expressed.

The immunoSEQ Assay was used to sequence TCRbeta CDR3 regions. After extraction, genomic DNA underwent amplification by bias-controlled multiplex PCR, followed by high-throughput sequencing. In the authors' own workflow: To quantify the absolute abundance of every unique TCRbeta CDR3 region, sequences were collapsed and filtered. T cell fraction was estimated by normalizing TCRbeta template counts to usable DNA, which was measured by amplifying reference genes present in all nucleated cells. Repertoire TCRs were annotated as SARS-CoV-2-specific by exact matching of V gene, CDR3 amino acid sequence and J gene to a known reactive TCR set. The reference SARS-CoV-2 TCR set was derived from MIRA and filtered for enrichment in COVID-19-positive ImmuneCODE repertoires, a step that removed public or cross-reactive TCRs. Using the MIRA antigens, annotated TCRs were further analysed by specific ORF or by position within an ORF. Depth was the summed frequency of annotated unique rearrangements, while breadth was defined as annotated unique rearrangements over total unique productive rearrangements. Group comparisons of TCR breadth used two-sided Wilcoxon rank-sum tests. The immuneACCESS repertoire file appears here via TCRdb, limited to in-frame rearrangements. These files lack a portion of the clones; in checked studies, under half of the deficit traces to unresolved V genes, and the cause of the others is not known. That table is the source of V, J and clone size, and D and trimming were worked out from the DNA. This sample lists about 680,000 clones; around 89% were detected once. The top ten clones comprise about 1.5% of the sample.

Study-wide findings and limitations: Ad26.COV2.S recipients had higher spike-specific TCR breadth than placebo recipients (P = 0.0014). Vaccine and placebo recipients had similar non-spike TCR breadth, a finding consistent with the vaccine containing only spike. The study was not powered for comparison of responses between vaccine doses or regimens. The authors noted that the TCR breadth and depth analyses may have underestimated total T cell responses. After vaccination, spike-specific CD8+ and CD4+ T cell responses were reported to show substantial breadth.

Here the sequenced sample was peripheral blood, taken in a trial of Ad26.COV2.S vaccine versus placebo. The source is a person between 18 and 65 years old who received the Ad26.COV2.S COVID-19 vaccine or a placebo. In this chain, TRBV11-3 is recombined with TRBJ2-1; the D gene lacks a confident call. The sequenced DNA: TGTGCCAGCAGCTTAGATCCCTCTGGCGGAAAGCAATACAATGAGCAGTTCTTC. It translates to CASSLDPSGGKQYNEQFF.